This TCR beta chain appears in the sequencing data of a study of T cells in Graves' hyperthyroidism and ophthalmopathy. TCR beta CDR3 regions were amplified from RNA. HTBI primers were the set used in a first-round RT-PCR of the TCR CDR3. Each CDR3 protein is one row after TCRdb ran MiXCR on the multiplex PCR reads. The sample includes around 350,000 distinct CDR3 sequences, around 13% of them seen just once. This clonotype was detected many times. The sequencing sample was made of blood. This receptor was taken from a woman between 18 and 29 years old with Graves' hyperthyroidism.

This chain's CDR3 is CASSFETGGVDTQYF. The CDR3 DNA follows: TGTGCCAGCAGTTTCGAAACGGGGGGGGTGGATACGCAGTATTTT. The chain has TRBV27 and TRBJ2-3; 8 nucleotides line up with TRBD2. Germline CDR1 is MNHEY and CDR2 is SMNVEV (reference sequence). This CDR3 region has 15 residues. The V and J ends lost 3 bases and 6 bases, in that order; junction bases with no gene match: 8.